Below, 5 T cell receptor beta chains from the same sample are listed, as sequenced in a study of T cell clonality in common variable immunodeficiency. Study-level findings and limits: In common variable immunodeficiency, TCR beta chains reportedly carried fewer deletions and N-nucleotide insertions.

Sequencing was performed with immunoSEQ multiplex PCR; in TCRdb, only in-frame clones are kept and a portion is missing. The sample includes around 13,000 clones, none of them occurring once. No cognate antigen is known for these TCRs. The source material was peripheral blood mononuclear cells. Receptor source: a human donor with common variable immunodeficiency.

As to this clone: The read is 3 residues too short to cover the CDR3 end, so that end is filled in from the germline J gene. This chain links TRBV7-2 with TRBJ2-5; D gene unclear. Between the trimmed V and J ends, which lost 2 bases and 5 bases, there was a span of 15 bases. Germline CDR1 reads SGHTA; CDR2 reads FQGNSA. This CDR3 region has 15 residues. CDR3 sequence reads: CASSLISAGGETQYF. Incomplete CDR3 DNA: TGTGCCAGCAGCTTAATAAGCGCCGGCGGTGAGACC.

In regard to this clone: The read gets to within 3 residues of the CDR3 end, and the germline J gene fills in the rest. The V gene is TRBV20-1, the J gene TRBJ1-1; weak D call: TRBD1 (5 bases). CDR3 size: 12 residues. The V end lost 8 bases, the J end lost 6 bases, and 16 bases lay between the germline ends. The germline V gene has CDR1 DFQATT and CDR2 SNEGSKA (reference sequence). The CDR3 DNA, read in part, is TGCAGTCCCAAAAGGACGGGGGCTGAA. Protein sequence: CSPKRTGAE. The full CDR3 is CSPKRTGAEAFF.

This clone was seen a few times. The germline gene is not matched at one end of the junction; a read error may be the cause. The read terminates 3 residues ahead of where the CDR3 ends, so the germline J gene completes it. The chain is built from TRBV7-7 and TRBJ2-5; D not resolved. In germline, CDR1 is SSHAT, CDR2 FNYEAQ (reference sequence). The CDR3 runs to 14 residues. CDR3 amino acids: CASSLQFRGGTQYF. The CDR3 DNA, read in part, is TGTGCTAGCAGCTTACAGTTCCGAGGCGGGACC.

The DNA read from the CDR3 is TGTGCCAGTGGACAGTTGAACTCTGGGGCCAACGTC. It specifies CASGQLNSGANV. The CDR3 in full is CASGQLNSGANVLTF. This chain links TRBV19 with TRBJ2-6; tentative D call: TRBD1 (6 bases). The CDR3 is cut off 3 residues early in the read; its end comes from the germline J gene. There are 15 residues in the CDR3. CDR1 and CDR2 from the germline V gene are LNHDA and SQIVND (reference sequence). Trimming removed 8 bases at V and 0 bases at J, with 11 bases between. The full variable domain, rest sourced from reference TRBV19 and TRBJ2-6, is DGGITQSPKYLFRKEGQNVTLSCEQNLNHDAMYWYRQDPGQGLRLIYYSQIVNDFQKGDIAEGYSVSREKKESFPLTVTSAQKNPTAFYLCASGQLNSGANVLTFGAGSRLTVL.

This clone appeared a few times. The read finishes 3 residues shy of the CDR3 end, and the germline J gene is used to complete it. The gene calls are TRBV2 and TRBJ2-6; the D gene is possibly TRBD1 (5 bases). V gave up 2 bases and J gave up 1 base, with 9 bases separating them. The CDR3 is made up of 16 amino acids. Germline values: CDR1 SNHLY, CDR2 FYNNEI. CDR3 region: CASSEQGRSGANVLTF. The covered CDR3 bases are TGTGCCAGCAGTGAACAGGGAAGGTCTGGGGCCAACGTC.